The sequence of this TCR beta chain was determined in a study of blood T cells in healthy people across ages. Study outcomes and limitations: Diversity was higher, and naive CD4+ cells more numerous, in long-lived donors than in aged donors.

PCR was performed a second time for 7 to 11 cycles using a sample-barcoded 5' primer and a J-beta primer mix. Sequencing recovered at least 2.5 million CDR3-containing paired-end reads from each sample. MiXCR, run by TCRdb on the 5' RACE reads, gives a single entry per CDR3 protein. The sample includes around 1.7 million distinct CDR3 sequences, about 30% of them seen just once. Only a few counts were recorded for this clonotype. Its target is not known. This clonotype was sampled from a woman under 40 in good health. The sample comprised blood.

The CDR3 DNA is TGTGCCAGCAGTACACCTAGCCAACCGGAGGGGGCGTCTGCGGCAGATACGCAGTATTTT. Translated, it gives CASSTPSQPEGASAADTQYF. V gene TRBV6-1 combines with J gene TRBJ2-3; D is perhaps TRBD1 (7 bases). The V end was cut by 5 bases, the J end by 4 bases, with 31 bases between. The CDR3 consists of 20 residues. Germline V gene lookup returns CDR1 MNHNS and CDR2 SASEGT.